This TCR beta chain stems from a study of blood T cell repertoires in COVID-19. Between the trimmed V and J ends, which lost 5 bases and 0 bases, there was a span of 8 bases. This CDR3 is 14 amino acids long. CDR1 is MNHEY, CDR2 SMNVEV, per germline (reference sequence). The repertoire was sequenced with immunoSEQ multiplex PCR; TCRdb's copy has only in-frame clones and lacks some. Here the sample spans 150,000 to 200,000 clones, around 90% being singletons. The receptor was derived from a middle-aged man with acute or convalescent COVID-19. The sequenced sample was peripheral blood. This chain connects TRBV27 to TRBJ1-5; D is unresolved. The CDR3 region is CASSPQDSNQPQHF. CDR3 nucleotides: TGTGCCAGCAGTCCCCAGGATAGCAATCAGCCCCAGCATTTT.